Each of the 13 T cell receptor beta chains below was sequenced from the same sample in a study of CD8+ T cells in alopecia areata. RNA, once extracted, was reverse transcribed into cDNA for use as the sequencing template. The method was immunoSEQ multiplex PCR; TCRdb's version includes in-frame clones alone and lacks a portion of them. The table has 110,000 to 150,000 clones, about 60% seen once. The sample consisted of CD4+ T cells sorted from blood, taken at week 0. The source is a human donor with alopecia areata.

The table lists this clone with a count of one. The rearrangement links TRBV7-8 to TRBJ2-7; the D is unclear. Trimming removed 1 base from V and 0 bases from J, with 7 bases in between. Germline-derived CDR1 and CDR2 are SGHVS and FQNEAQ. The CDR3 extends over 14 amino acids. The CDR3 loop is CASSLEMASYEQYF. For the CDR3, the DNA is TGTGCCAGCAGCTTAGAAATGGCCTCCTACGAGCAGTACTTC. The full variable domain, completed using reference TRBV7-8 and TRBJ2-7, is GAGVSQSPRYKVAKRGQDVALRCDPISGHVSLFWYQQALGQGPEFLTYFQNEAQLDKSGLPSDRFFAERPEGSVSTLKIQRTQQEDSAVYLCASSLEMASYEQYFGPGTRLTVT.

The J gene is TRBJ2-3, the V gene TRBV19, with a possible D match to TRBD2 (5 bases). V gave up 6 bases and J gave up 2 bases, with 12 bases separating them. The CDR3 length is 14 residues. The germline gives CDR1 LNHDA, CDR2 SQIVND (reference sequence). For the CDR3, the DNA is TGTGCCAGTAGCCCGGGATCACTCACAGATACGCAGTATTTT. As protein: CASSPGSLTDTQYF.

V gene TRBV7-8 combines with J gene TRBJ1-6; 7 nucleotides line up with TRBD1. The germline V gene has CDR1 SGHVS and CDR2 FQNEAQ. The junction had 10 bases not matched to a gene; V was cut back by 4 bases and J by 10 bases. CDR3 size: 15 residues. For the CDR3, the DNA is TGTGCCAGCAGCTCAGAGACAGGGCAGTACTCACCCCTCCACTTT. Translation gives CASSSETGQYSPLHF.

The V and J genes are TRBV7-9 and TRBJ1-1, with D unresolved. Germline lookup yields CDR1 SEHNR and CDR2 FQNEAQ (reference sequence). This CDR3 is built from 10 residues. Trimming removed 10 bases at V and 7 bases at J, with 10 bases between. In DNA form, the CDR3 reads TGTGCCATAGAAGGGCGTGAAGCTTTCTTT. It encodes CAIEGREAFF.

The chain carries TRBV28 and TRBJ1-1, with D unclear. Trimming left V 6 bases short and J 11 bases short, with 19 bases between. The CDR3 spans 13 residues. Germline values: CDR1 MDHEN, CDR2 SYDVKM. CDR3 loop: CASRRVAGGVAFF. The CDR3, as DNA: TGTGCCAGCAGGAGGGTCGCCGGAGGTGTCGCTTTCTTT.

The V call is TRBV7-2, the J call TRBJ1-2; TRBD1 might be the D (5 bases). Germline V gives CDR1 SGHTA, CDR2 FQGNSA. Trimming pared 5 bases from V and 5 bases from J, leaving 15 bases between. This CDR3 is built from 14 residues. The CDR3 DNA is TGTGCCAGCAGCATAACAGGACCCTCATATGGCTACACCTTC. This gives the protein CASSITGPSYGYTF.

The genes are TRBV10-3 and TRBJ2-7; 8 bases map to TRBD1. CDR1 is ENHRY, CDR2 SYGVKD, per germline. After removal of 6 bases from V and 3 bases from J, the junction contained 10 bases not matched to a gene. The CDR3 is 15 amino acids. The CDR3: CAISGWTGFYYEQYF. The CDR3 region has the DNA TGTGCCATCAGCGGTTGGACAGGGTTCTACTACGAGCAGTACTTC.

The rearrangement uses TRBV27 and TRBJ2-7; possibly TRBD1 for D (6 bases). V was pared by 0 bases and J by 2 bases, with 14 bases between. Looked up from germline, CDR1 is MNHEY and CDR2 is SMNVEV (reference sequence). CDR3 length: 16 residues. CDR3 DNA sequence: TGTGCCAGCAGTTTATCGGGGGCTTCAGGGGCCTACGAGCAGTACTTC. Its translation: CASSLSGASGAYEQYF.

The V and J genes are TRBV19 and TRBJ1-5, with 8 bases that match TRBD1. The CDR3 sequence is 14 residues long. The V segment lost 4 bases and the J segment 4 bases; nucleotides outside the gene matches: 3. CDR1 is LNHDA, CDR2 SQIVND, per germline (reference sequence). The CDR3 is CASSTTGGNQPQHF. The CDR3 nucleotides are TGTGCCAGTAGTACAACAGGGGGGAATCAGCCCCAGCATTTT.

The chain combines TRBV27 with TRBJ2-7; D might be TRBD1 (5 bases). The CDR3 has 15 amino acids. CDR1 and CDR2 from the germline V gene are MNHEY and SMNVEV (reference sequence). Trimming left V 6 bases short and J 3 bases short, with 18 bases between. CDR3 sequence reads: CASSRQGRPFYEQYF. In nucleotides, the CDR3 is TGTGCCAGCAGCCGCCAGGGCCGCCCTTTCTACGAGCAGTACTTC.

The chain is built from TRBV30 and TRBJ2-7, with unresolved D. From germline, CDR1 is GTSNPN and CDR2 SVGIG (reference sequence). The V gene lost 1 base and the J gene lost 10 bases, with 11 bases spanning the gap. The CDR3 has 11 amino acids. The CDR3 nucleotides read TGTGCCTGGAGTGCAGGAAGATCACAGTACTTC. Translating gives CAWSAGRSQYF.

CDR3 bases: TGCGCCAGCAGCTCTACAGGGGGCTCCTACGAGCAGTACTTC. Its translation is CASSSTGGSYEQYF. J is TRBJ2-7 and V is TRBV5-1, with 8 nucleotides matching TRBD1. The germline V gene encodes CDR1 SGHRS and CDR2 YFSETQ. With V trimmed by 3 bases and J by 0 bases, 2 bases remained unmatched. This CDR3 region has 14 residues.

The chain carries TRBV27 and TRBJ1-1; 7 bases are a match to TRBD1. In germline, CDR1 is MNHEY, CDR2 SMNVEV (reference sequence). The CDR3 has 16 residues. V gave up 5 bases and J gave up 5 bases; unmatched junction bases: 14. CDR3: CASSPGMNRGRTEAFF. CDR3 coding DNA: TGTGCCAGCAGTCCGGGGATGAACAGGGGTAGGACTGAAGCTTTCTTT.